This T cell receptor beta chain stems from a study of identical twins. Study conclusions and caveats: Among monozygotic twins, out-of-frame TCR alpha sharing exceeded what models predicted.

Of note for this clonotype: Its antigen is still unknown.

Per germline, CDR1 SEHNR and CDR2 FQNEAQ (reference sequence). This CDR3 has 15 residues. The V gene lost 2 bases and the J gene lost 8 bases, with 15 bases spanning the gap. Unique molecular identifiers were present on the cDNA, and a universal primer site came from template switching. TCRdb used MiXCR to reprocess the 5' RACE reads, holding one entry per CDR3 protein. Among around 550,000 distinct CDR3 sequences listed, 15% were seen once. The same data also contributed to another study, on yellow fever vaccine responses in identical twins.

This receptor was obtained from a woman under 30 in good health. Sequenced input: CD4+ T cells sorted from blood. The chain carries TRBV7-9 and TRBJ1-4, with a weak D call TRBD1 (5 bases). The CDR3 DNA sequence: TGTGCCAGCAGCTTAAAAGGGGAGGTGAGGGAAAAACTGTTTTTT. Translated, it gives CASSLKGEVREKLFF.